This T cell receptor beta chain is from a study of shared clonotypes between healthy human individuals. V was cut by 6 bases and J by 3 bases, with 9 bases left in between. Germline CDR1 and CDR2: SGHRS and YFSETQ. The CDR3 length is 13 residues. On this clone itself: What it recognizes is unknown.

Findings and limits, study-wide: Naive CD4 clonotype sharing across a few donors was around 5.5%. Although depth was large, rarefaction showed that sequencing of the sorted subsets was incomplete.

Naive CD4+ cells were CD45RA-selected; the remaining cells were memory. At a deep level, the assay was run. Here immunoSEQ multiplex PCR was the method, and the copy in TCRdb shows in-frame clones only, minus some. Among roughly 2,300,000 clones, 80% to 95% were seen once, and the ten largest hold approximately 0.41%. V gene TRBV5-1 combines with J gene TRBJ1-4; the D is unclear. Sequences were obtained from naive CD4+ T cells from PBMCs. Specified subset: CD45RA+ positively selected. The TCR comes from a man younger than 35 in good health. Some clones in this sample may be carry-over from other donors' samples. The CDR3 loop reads CASTPAPNEKLFF. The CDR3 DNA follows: TGCGCCAGCACACCGGCCCCTAATGAAAAACTGTTTTTT.